This T cell receptor beta chain was sequenced during a study of Ad26.COV2.S vaccination and SARS-CoV-2 variants. General study points: Comparability of non-spike TCR breadth was observed across vaccine and placebo recipients. Breadth and depth estimates from TCRs may understate total T cell responses. Vaccinees displayed broader spike-specific TCR repertoires than placebo recipients.

With regard to this clone: Its target is unknown. This specimen includes other DNA sequences encoding the same CDR3.

The CDR3 is 12 residues long. Trimming removed 3 bases at V and 2 bases at J, with 2 bases between. Sequencing was performed with immunoSEQ multiplex PCR; in TCRdb, only in-frame clones are kept and a portion is missing. The sample contains 350,000 to 450,000 clones, 92% of which appear only once. This TCR was sampled from a human donor who had recovered from COVID-19. The rearrangement joins TRBV12-3 or TRBV12-4 to TRBJ1-5; no clear D. The source material was peripheral blood, sampled after recovery from COVID-19. The CDR3 loop reads CASSFRNQPQHF. In DNA, the CDR3 is TGTGCCAGCAGTTTTCGCAATCAGCCCCAGCATTTT.